What follows describes a single TCR beta chain. The data derive from a study of blood T cell repertoires in COVID-19. Here immunoSEQ multiplex PCR was the method, and the copy in TCRdb shows in-frame clones only, minus some. The sample contains a few hundred thousand clones, roughly 91% of which appear only once. The CDR3 sequence is 14 residues long. The germline V gene has CDR1 LNHNV and CDR2 YYDKDF (reference sequence). V lost 0 bases and J 5 bases, leaving 10 bases between the germline ends. The receptor was isolated from a man between 25 and 39 years old in a cohort exposed to, infected with or recovered from COVID-19 (not recorded which). The chain recombines TRBV15 with TRBJ1-2; D gene unclear. The sequenced sample consisted of PBMCs or T cells enriched from blood (not recorded which). This CDR3 is CATSRDWEGYGYTF. The DNA for the CDR3 is TGTGCCACCAGCAGAGACTGGGAGGGTTATGGCTACACCTTC.